This T cell receptor beta chain derives from a study of vaccination effects on CD4 cells after COVID-19. The overall study: Post-vaccine draws lagged the second dose by a median of 72 days.

TCRdb keeps only in-frame clones here, not all; method: immunoSEQ multiplex PCR. The profile shows about 46,000 clones, over 60% of them singletons. The CDR3 length is 14 residues. CDR1 SGHRS and CDR2 YFSETQ come from the germline V gene. Trimming pared 0 bases from V and 0 bases from J, leaving 4 bases between. Details on this clone: Its cognate antigen is unknown.

Antigen-specific CD4+ T cells were expanded with viral peptide pools in the ViraFEST assay before sequencing. Scientists isolated CD4+ T cells after an approximately ten-day culture period ended. Each participant received a vaccine that was either BNT162b2 or mRNA-1273, given as two doses. Peptides at approximately 10 ug/ml and IL-2 at 10 IU/ml were added to a few million PBMC per well. A half-volume exchange with IL-2 medium occurred on days 3 and 7. The receptor was derived from a human donor who received a COVID-19 vaccine. The chain joins TRBV5-1 to TRBJ1-3, with D unresolved. The sequences come from CD4+ T cells from PBMCs cultured with HCoV-OC43 spike peptides, collected after COVID-19 vaccination. Noted subset: HCoV-OC43 spike overlapping peptide pool stimulation. The CDR3, as DNA: TGCGCCAGCAGCTTGGGAGACTCTGGAAACACCATATATTTT. This translates into CASSLGDSGNTIYF.